A selection of T cell receptor beta chains follows, all from one sample in a study of identical twins. MiXCR was run by TCRdb on the 5' RACE reads, yielding one entry per CDR3 protein. Of some 900,000 distinct CDR3 sequences detected, 9% to 15% appear once; the ten largest clones hold around 1.6%. The sample was also reused in another study, on yellow fever vaccine responses in identical twins.

The sequencing sample was made of PBMCs. These TCRs come from a woman aged 18-35 years in good health. Each CDR3 is given with its conserved first and last residue. D genes are given only for firm matches. Size tells how often a clone was seen (once, few, many) or the class of an expanded clone, and some rows leave it out.

>TRBJ2-5|NA|TRBV9|14|TRBD1
TGTGCCAGCAGCGTCAGGGGGCGCCAAGAGACCCAGTACTTC
CASSVRGRQETQYF
>TRBJ2-2|few|TRBV7-3|15|NA
TGTGCCAGCAGCAAAATACGCGACAGCACCGGGGAGCTGTTTTTT
CASSKIRDSTGELFF
>TRBJ2-1|few|TRBV20-1|13|NA
TGCAGTGCTAGCGGGGGACCTGCTAATGAGCAGTTCTTC
CSASGGPANEQFF
>TRBJ1-1|few|TRBV7-2|15|NA
TGTGCCAGCAGCCAAGGAGGTTTCATGAACACTGAAGCTTTCTTT
CASSQGGFMNTEAFF
>TRBJ2-1|many|TRBV24-1|15|TRBD2
TGTGCCACCAGTGTTAGTCTAGCGGGGTACAATGAGCAGTTCTTC
CATSVSLAGYNEQFF
>TRBJ2-5|few|TRBV7-9|15|TRBD2
TGTGCCAGCAGCTTATCTAGCGGGAGTGGAGAGACCCAGTACTTC
CASSLSSGSGETQYF
>TRBJ2-5|many|TRBV11-2|17|NA
TGTGCCAGCAGCTTAGGAGTTCGGGCAGGGCTCAGTGAGACCCAGTACTTC
CASSLGVRAGLSETQYF
>TRBJ2-7|NA|TRBV6-1|14|NA
TGTGCCAGCAGTGCTTCGCCAGAGGGCTACGAGCAGTACTTC
CASSASPEGYEQYF
>TRBJ2-3|few|TRBV20-1|11|NA
TGCAGTGCTTTTCGGGCAGATACGCAGTATTTT
CSAFRADTQYF
>TRBJ2-2|few|TRBV12-3/TRBV12-4|15|NA
TGTGCCAGCAGTTTAGTACAGGGTATTACCGGGGAGCTGTTTTTT
CASSLVQGITGELFF
>TRBJ2-2|few|TRBV6-5|17|TRBD2
TGTGCCAGCAGTTCAGCGACTAGCGGGGGAAACACCGGGGAGCTGTTTTTT
CASSSATSGGNTGELFF
>TRBJ2-3|few|TRBV5-1|14|NA
TGCGCCAGCAGCTTGGCCTCCGTTTCCGATACGCAGTATTTT
CASSLASVSDTQYF
>TRBJ2-1|NA|TRBV15|12|NA
TGTGCCACCACCGGGACCAACAATGAGCAGTTCTTC
CATTGTNNEQFF
>TRBJ2-7|NA|TRBV7-9|13|NA
TGTGCCAGCAGCTCATCTAGGGGTTACGAGCAGTACTTC
CASSSSRGYEQYF
>TRBJ2-5|NA|TRBV5-1|15|NA
TGCGCCAGCAGCTTGGAGGGACTCCACCAAGAGACCCAGTACTTC
CASSLEGLHQETQYF
>TRBJ2-1|many|TRBV20-1|15|NA
TGCAGTGCTAAGGGACACCCCAGCTCCTACAATGAGCAGTTCTTC
CSAKGHPSSYNEQFF
>TRBJ2-7|NA|TRBV6-1|15|NA
TGTGCCAGCAGTGCGCTAGCGAGGGAGGTCTACGAGCAGTACTTC
CASSALAREVYEQYF
>TRBJ2-3|NA|TRBV29-1|17|TRBD2
TGCAGCGTCTTCGTTCCTAGCGGGGGCCCGACCGCAGATACGCAGTATTTT
CSVFVPSGGPTADTQYF
>TRBJ2-3|few|TRBV7-9|15|NA
TGTGCCAGCAGCTCGACCGTTACTAGCACAGATACGCAGTATTTT
CASSSTVTSTDTQYF
>TRBJ1-5|many|TRBV20-1|13|NA
TGCAGTGCTAGTGGGCAGGGTAATCAGCCCCAGCATTTT
CSASGQGNQPQHF
>TRBJ1-2|NA|TRBV7-3|16|NA
TGTGCCAGCAGCCGGGGAGGGGTAGGAGCTAACTATGGCTACACCTTC
CASSRGGVGANYGYTF
>TRBJ2-3|NA|TRBV20-1|17|NA
TGCTGCGCTAGAGTTTACAGGGAGCGAGGGCGGGCAGATACGCAGTATTTT
CCARVYRERGRADTQYF
>TRBJ2-2|few|TRBV4-2|14|NA
TGTGCCAGCAGCCAGGCAGAAAACACCGGGGAGCTGTTTTTT
CASSQAENTGELFF
>TRBJ2-3|NA|TRBV4-2|15|NA
TGTGCCAGCAGCCCCGACCTACACCGGCCAGATACGCAGTATTTT
CASSPDLHRPDTQYF
>TRBJ2-5|NA|TRBV5-1|14|NA
TGCGCCAGCGAGTGGGGGGGCCTCAAAGAGACCCAGTACTTC
CASEWGGLKETQYF
>TRBJ2-5|once|TRBV3-1|15|NA
TGTGCCTCCACCCAAGATAGGGCTTCTCAAGAGACCCAGTACTTC
CASTQDRASQETQYF
>TRBJ2-3|few|TRBV5-1|15|TRBD1
TGCGCCAGCAGCTTGGATGGACAGGGCTCAGATACGCAGTATTTT
CASSLDGQGSDTQYF
>TRBJ2-5|NA|TRBV5-4|15|TRBD2
TGTGCCAGCAGCTCCACTAGCGGGAGGGATGAGACCCAGTACTTC
CASSSTSGRDETQYF
>TRBJ1-6|few|TRBV27|14|NA
TGTGCCAGCAGCCAAAGCTCCTATAATTCACCCTTCCACTTT
CASSQSSYNSPFHF
>TRBJ2-1|few|TRBV5-1|15|NA
TGCGCCAGCAGCTTTGAAGGGAAAAGCTACAATGAGCAGTTCTTC
CASSFEGKSYNEQFF
>TRBJ2-2|NA|TRBV12-3/TRBV12-4|11|NA
TGTGCCAGCATCCGCACCGGGGAGCTGTTTTTT
CASIRTGELFF
>TRBJ2-1|many|TRBV10-3|14|TRBD2
TGTGCCATCAGTCTTAGCGGGGGTTACAATGAGCAGTTCTTC
CAISLSGGYNEQFF
>TRBJ2-3|NA|TRBV7-2|22|NA
TGTGCCAGCAGCTTCATCATAGACAGGCCCATTCCTTCGCGATACAGCACAGATACGCAGTATTTT
CASSFIIDRPIPSRYSTDTQYF
>TRBJ2-2|NA|TRBV7-9|15|NA
TGTGCCAGCACCCCGGCGGGGCGTGACACCGGGGAGCTGTTTTTT
CASTPAGRDTGELFF
>TRBJ2-2|few|TRBV7-9|17|TRBD1
TGTGCCAGCAGCCCCCCCACCGGGACAGGGAACACCGGGGAGCTGTTTTTT
CASSPPTGTGNTGELFF
>TRBJ2-3|few|TRBV7-9|15|TRBD2
TGTGCCAGCAGCTTTAAGCGGGAGACGACAGATACGCAGTATTTT
CASSFKRETTDTQYF
>TRBJ1-1|NA|TRBV11-2|11|NA
TGTGCCAGCAGCTGGGGGTCTGAAGCTTTCTTT
CASSWGSEAFF
>TRBJ2-7|many|TRBV28|14|TRBD2
TGTGCCACCGCGGAAGCGGGAGGAGTCCACGAGCAGTACTTC
CATAEAGGVHEQYF
>TRBJ2-1|few|TRBV4-2|14|NA
TGTGCCAGCAGCCAGGACTCGTTCTACAATGAGCAGTTCTTC
CASSQDSFYNEQFF
>TRBJ2-3|NA|TRBV25-1|15|NA
TGTGCCAGCAGCCCCATGGGGGGTAGCACAGATACGCAGTATTTT
CASSPMGGSTDTQYF
>TRBJ2-2|NA|TRBV4-2|16|TRBD2
TGTGCCAGCAGCCAAGAAGGTTGGGAGGGCTCCGGGGAGCTGTTTTTT
CASSQEGWEGSGELFF
>TRBJ2-3|many|TRBV24-1|14|NA
TGTGCCACCAGTGATTTGGACTACTCAGATACGCAGTATTTT
CATSDLDYSDTQYF
>TRBJ2-5|NA|TRBV7-9|15|NA
TGTGCCAGCAGCTTAATGGCAGGTCTCCAAGAGACCCAGTACTTC
CASSLMAGLQETQYF
>TRBJ2-3|many|TRBV29-1|11|NA
TGCAGCGTTAAGACCACAGATACGCAGTATTTT
CSVKTTDTQYF
>TRBJ2-1|few|TRBV21-1|19|NA
TGTGCCAGCAGCCGACCACTAGCGGGAGGGCCTTGGCCCTACAATGAGCAGTTCTTC
CASSRPLAGGPWPYNEQFF
>TRBJ2-1|few|TRBV10-3|16|NA
TGTGCCATCAGTGACCCCCAGGGAGCACGCTACAATGAGCAGTTCTTC
CAISDPQGARYNEQFF
>TRBJ1-2|few|TRBV12-3/TRBV12-4|15|NA
TGTGCCAGCAGTCAGCCGGGAGTCACACGGAATGGCTACACCTTC
CASSQPGVTRNGYTF
>TRBJ2-7|once|TRBV5-6|14|NA
TGTGCCAGCAGGACCCTAGGACGTCCGGCCGAGCAGTACTTC
CASRTLGRPAEQYF
>TRBJ2-2|many|TRBV7-7|17|TRBD2
TGTGCCAGCAGCATAGGACTAGCGGGTGCGAACACCGGGGAGCTGTTTTTT
CASSIGLAGANTGELFF
>TRBJ2-5|few|TRBV18|16|NA
TGTGCCAGCTCACCTCCTAATGGGGGCTCCGGAGAGACCCAGTACTTC
CASSPPNGGSGETQYF